What follows is one T cell receptor beta chain and its context. This clonotype came up many times. No cognate antigen has been identified for it. No much larger clonotype is one base removed from it; base qualities were not supplied. In the paper's terms, the time point label means: sample taken at primary tumor resection. The donors were approximately 70 patients from the lung TRACERx cohort who had early-stage, untreated non-small cell lung cancer. TCR sequencing used whole RNA extracted from tumor and nontumor lung tissue, or from cryopreserved PBMC samples, without cell sorting. A patient was chosen for TCR sequencing only when enough RNA was available from at least two tumor regions. Tumor and adjacent nontumor lung specimens were reviewed by a lung pathologist before selection. The data were obtained in a study of spatial heterogeneity in lung cancer (dated by TCRdb to about 2019). With respect to the entire study: Beta-chain transcripts were consistently detected in greater numbers than alpha-chain transcripts, which likely reflects a higher abundance of beta-chain transcripts. In the raw uncorrected reads, each unique combination of TCR and UMI appeared more than ten times on average. The study linked features of the TCR repertoire to counts of nonsynonymous mutations, which were determined by whole-exome sequencing of tumor tissue. Both alpha and beta chains were TCR-sequenced in samples taken at surgery, namely 220 tumor regions, approximately 66 matched nontumor lung samples and a few dozen PBMC samples. In non-small cell lung cancer, the study made a quantitative comparison of TCR alpha and beta repertoires among multiple tumor regions, matched nontumor lung and blood. In tumor regions, TCR transcript counts showed a strong correlation with a T cell transcriptional module score derived from matched bulk RNA-seq. Overall results and qualifications from the work: Counts of ubiquitous and regional expanded TCRs were found to correlate with counts of ubiquitous and regional nonsynonymous mutations, respectively. The number of expanded intratumoral alpha and beta TCRs correlated with the tumor nonsynonymous mutation count. TCR-seq was estimated to cover only roughly 7% of tumor T cells for alpha chains and 13% for beta chains. Additional single-cell paired TCR alpha and beta sequencing was considered necessary to confirm, at a functional level, the hypothesis that regional TCRs recognize regional mutations.

Library generation was performed with 5' RACE. The run used a NextSeq 500. To allow correction of PCR and sequencing errors, the TCR library protocol tagged every TCR cDNA molecule with a unique molecular identifier. Processing in the source paper ran as follows. TCR identification, UMI-based error correction and CDR3 extraction were performed with Decombinator tools. TCRs above a frequency of 2 per 1,000, corresponding to the top 1% of the tumor frequency distribution, were defined as expanded. Expanded tumor TCRs were classed as regional if statistically deemed absent (corrected P<0.05) from at least one tumor region, otherwise ubiquitous. Renyi diversity was computed with the R vegan package after each repertoire had been subsampled 100 times to 5,000 TCRs. CDR3 similarity networks were built from amino acid triplet string-kernel similarity, connecting CDR3s with pairwise similarity above 0.82. TCRdb reran the public reads through fastp at Q25 and MiXCR, keeping productive beta chains. Each record represents a unique CDR3 protein, reported with the most common genes and DNA among its rows. These V and J calls originate from TCRdb's pipeline instead of the authors' own analysis. Within this sample are around 100,000 distinct CDR3 sequences, with around 4.8% of them counted one time only. 21% of the sample goes to the ten largest clones.

This TCR derives from a male donor with early-stage non-small cell lung cancer. The sequencing used lung tumor tissue, collected at surgery.

In nucleotide form, the sequence is TGCGCCAGCAGCTTGTTCGGGACAGGAGTGAACACTGAAGCTTTCTTT. The resulting protein is CASSLFGTGVNTEAFF. The chain is made from TRBV5-1 and TRBJ1-1; the central 8 bases match TRBD1. Trimming leaves V shorter by 1 base and J shorter by 0 bases, with the junction holding 5 bases beyond the gene matches. The germline V gene gives CDR1 as SGHRS and CDR2 as YFSETQ. The CDR3, from cysteine to phenylalanine, totals 16 residues. The entry retains the CDR3 DNA only, 48 bases that are in frame from base 1.